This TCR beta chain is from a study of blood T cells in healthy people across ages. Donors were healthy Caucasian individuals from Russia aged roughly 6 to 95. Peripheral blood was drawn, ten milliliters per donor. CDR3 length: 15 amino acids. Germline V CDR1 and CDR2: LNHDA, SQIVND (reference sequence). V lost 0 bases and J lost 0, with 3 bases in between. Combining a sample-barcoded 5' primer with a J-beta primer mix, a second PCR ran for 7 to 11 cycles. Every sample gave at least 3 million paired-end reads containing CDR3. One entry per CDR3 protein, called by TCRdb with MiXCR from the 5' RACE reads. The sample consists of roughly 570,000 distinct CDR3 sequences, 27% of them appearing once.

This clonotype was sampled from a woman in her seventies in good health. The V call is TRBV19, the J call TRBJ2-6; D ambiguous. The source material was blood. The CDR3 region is CASSIERSGANVLTF. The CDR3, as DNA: TGTGCCAGTAGTATAGAGCGCTCTGGGGCCAACGTCCTGACTTTC.